This passage covers 22 T cell receptor beta chains from one sample sequenced in a study of blood T cell repertoires in COVID-19. Generated by immunoSEQ multiplex PCR, the TCRdb table keeps only in-frame clones and is missing some. The repertoire includes approximately 170,000 clones, approximately 95% of them detected once, and less than 2% sits in the top ten. Input material: peripheral blood. The source of these receptors is a woman between 55 and 75 years old with COVID-19, enrolled during active disease.

V usage is TRBV19 and J usage is TRBJ2-1, with 13 bases lining up with TRBD2. CDR1 is LNHDA, CDR2 SQIVND, per germline (reference sequence). V lost 1 base to trimming and J lost 5 bases; unmatched junction nucleotides: 11. The CDR3 is 19 amino acids. CDR3 nucleotides: TGTGCCAGTAGTATAGGAACCCAACTACTAGCGGGGGGGAACAATGAGCAGTTCTTC. Amino acid sequence: CASSIGTQLLAGGNNEQFF. The whole variable domain, remainder taken from reference TRBV19 and TRBJ2-1, is DGGITQSPKYLFRKEGQNVTLSCEQNLNHDAMYWYRQDPGQGLRLIYYSQIVNDFQKGDIAEGYSVSREKKESFPLTVTSAQKNPTAFYLCASSIGTQLLAGGNNEQFFGPGTRLTVL.

The chain uses TRBV9 and TRBJ1-2, with TRBD1 as a possible D gene (6 bases). V lost 6 bases, J lost 8 bases, and 17 bases lay in between. This CDR3 spans 13 amino acids. Looked up from germline, CDR1 is SGDLS and CDR2 is YYNGEE. The CDR3: CASTRKQGEGYTF. CDR3 DNA: TGTGCCAGCACCCGGAAACAGGGTGAAGGCTACACCTTC.

This chain connects TRBV11-2 to TRBJ1-1; a weak D match, TRBD1 (5 bases). This CDR3 has 13 residues. V lost 5 bases and J lost 1, with 8 bases in between. CDR1 and CDR2 (germline): SGHAT, FQNNGV. The CDR3 protein is CASSAGQNTEAFF. In nucleotides, the CDR3 is TGTGCCAGCAGCGCTGGACAGAACACTGAAGCTTTCTTT.

The table lists this clone with a few counts. The V gene is TRBV7-3, the J gene TRBJ2-2; D is perhaps TRBD1 (6 bases). This CDR3 contains 15 residues. Trimming shortened V by 2 bases and J by 2 bases, and 9 bases separated the two germline ends. Per germline, CDR1 SGHTA and CDR2 FQGTGA. The CDR3, as DNA: TGTGCCAGCAGCTTACCACAGGGCAACACCGGGGAGCTGTTTTTT. This translates into CASSLPQGNTGELFF.

The chain is built from TRBV29-1 and TRBJ1-1; a weak D match, TRBD1 (5 bases). The CDR3 length is 17 residues. V was cut by 3 bases and J by 0 bases, with 20 bases left in between. The germline V gene has CDR1 SQVTM and CDR2 ANQGSEA. Here the CDR3 DNA reads TGCAGCGTTGATTCCCGGCGGGGCTGGATAATGAACACTGAAGCTTTCTTT. Amino acid sequence: CSVDSRRGWIMNTEAFF.

V and J are TRBV7-3 and TRBJ1-1; D is possibly TRBD1 (6 bases). CDR1 is SGHTA and CDR2 is FQGTGA in the germline V gene. The CDR3 covers 16 residues. V lost 0 bases to trimming and J lost 2 bases, with 13 bases between them. CDR3 loop: CASSLTGRGANTEAFF. CDR3 in DNA: TGTGCCAGCAGCTTAACAGGCCGGGGGGCCAACACTGAAGCTTTCTTT.

This clone was counted once. This chain connects TRBV12-3 or TRBV12-4 to TRBJ2-3; D is unclear. V lost 3 bases and J 5 bases, leaving 6 bases between the germline ends. There are 12 residues in the CDR3. In nucleotides, the CDR3 is TGTGCCAGCAGTTTGAGTAGAGATACGCAGTATTTT. This translates into CASSLSRDTQYF.

This clone has only one observation. This CDR3 is CASSPRQGAGTQYF. CDR3 coding DNA: TGTGCCAGTAGTCCTAGACAGGGGGCGGGGACCCAGTACTTC. V is TRBV19 and J is TRBJ2-5, with TRBD1 matching 10 bases. The germline V gene has CDR1 LNHDA and CDR2 SQIVND (reference sequence). J gave up 7 bases and V 5 bases, and 7 bases lay outside the gene matches. This CDR3 is built from 14 residues.

The chain has TRBV2 and TRBJ1-1; D is unresolved. Germline lookup yields CDR1 SNHLY and CDR2 FYNNEI. Between the trimmed V and J ends, which lost 0 bases and 9 bases, there was a span of 14 bases. CDR3 length equals 14 residues. The CDR3, as DNA: TGTGCCAGCAGTGAAGCGCTTCGGGGTGGTAAAGCTTTCTTT. This codes for CASSEALRGGKAFF.

The chain recombines TRBV7-9 with TRBJ2-1; possible D gene TRBD2, 6 bases. The germline V gene encodes CDR1 SEHNR and CDR2 FQNEAQ (reference sequence). The CDR3 is 15 amino acids. V gave up 5 bases and J gave up 7 bases, with 18 bases separating them. The CDR3 here is CASSLGGVVVNEQFF. In DNA, the CDR3 is TGTGCCAGCAGCCTGGGCGGGGTAGTAGTGAATGAGCAGTTCTTC.

The chain links TRBV11-2 to TRBJ2-2; D might be TRBD1 (6 bases). Germline V gene sequence: CDR1 SGHAT, CDR2 FQNNGV. This CDR3 has 14 residues. V was pared by 4 bases and J by 3 bases, with 9 bases between. The DNA of the CDR3 is TGTGCCAGCAGCTGGGGGCATCACACCGGGGAGCTGTTTTTT. This gives the protein CASSWGHHTGELFF.

The chain joins TRBV29-1 to TRBJ2-7; D is ambiguous. Trimming removed 4 bases at V and 2 bases at J, with 9 bases between. The CDR3 has 12 residues. Germline-derived CDR1 and CDR2 are SQVTM and ANQGSEA. The CDR3 DNA reads as TGCAGCGTTGGTTCGGGTGCCTACGAGCAGTACTTC. Protein product: CSVGSGAYEQYF.

The CDR3: CASSHSGRAYEQYF. As DNA, the CDR3 is TGTGCCAGTAGTCATTCGGGCAGGGCCTACGAGCAGTACTTC. The chain is built from TRBV19 and TRBJ2-7; the D gene is possibly TRBD1 (5 bases). Germline assignment: CDR1 LNHDA and CDR2 SQIVND (reference sequence). Trimming removed 5 bases at V and 2 bases at J, with 13 bases between. The CDR3 has 14 amino acids.

The rearrangement links TRBV14 to TRBJ2-5; 10 bases are shared with TRBD1. The length of the CDR3 is 15 residues. Per germline, CDR1 SGHDN and CDR2 FVKESK. The junction had 6 bases not matched to a gene; V was cut back by 4 bases and J by 4 bases. The CDR3 sequence: CASSPRQGARETQYF. The CDR3 DNA reads TGTGCCAGCAGCCCGAGACAGGGGGCTCGAGAGACCCAGTACTTC. Full variable domain (rest looked up from reference TRBV14 and TRBJ2-5): EAGVTQFPSHSVIEKGQTVTLRCDPISGHDNLYWYRRVMGKEIKFLLHFVKESKQDESGMPNNRFLAERTGGTYSTLKVQPAELEDSGVYFCASSPRQGARETQYFGPGTRLLVL.

Only one count was recorded for this clone. As DNA, the CDR3 is TGCGCCAGCAGCCGCGGACAGGGGTCCGGCTACACCTTC. It yields the protein CASSRGQGSGYTF. V is TRBV4-1 and J is TRBJ1-2; 9 nucleotides align to TRBD1. Germline V gives CDR1 MGHRA, CDR2 YSYEKL. Unmatched junction bases numbered 5, after V lost 4 bases and J lost 8 bases. The CDR3 covers 13 residues.

The chain uses TRBV7-8 and TRBJ1-2; 9 nucleotides agree with TRBD1. The CDR3 contains 13 residues. From germline, CDR1 is SGHVS and CDR2 FQNEAQ. V dropped 5 bases and J dropped 7; count of bases not matched to a gene: 5. As DNA, the CDR3 is TGTGCCAGCAGCCCCGGGACAGGGTTTGGCTACACCTTC. This translates into CASSPGTGFGYTF.

This chain uses TRBV19 with TRBJ1-5; D is unresolved. Trimming left V 3 bases short and J 1 base short, with 7 bases between. There are 14 residues in the CDR3. Looked up from germline, CDR1 is LNHDA and CDR2 is SQIVND (reference sequence). CDR3: CASSIEGSNQPQHF. Written as DNA, the CDR3 is TGTGCCAGTAGTATCGAGGGAAGCAATCAGCCCCAGCATTTT.

The chain uses TRBV18 and TRBJ1-1; no clear D. CDR1 KGHSH and CDR2 LQKENI come from the germline V gene. Between the trimmed V and J ends, which lost 0 bases and 3 bases, there was a span of 8 bases. There are 14 residues in the CDR3. CDR3 sequence: CASSPPETYTEAFF. Here the CDR3 DNA reads TGTGCCAGCTCACCACCGGAGACTTACACTGAAGCTTTCTTT. Complete variable domain (other parts from reference TRBV18 and TRBJ1-1): NAGVMQNPRHLVRRRGQEARLRCSPMKGHSHVYWYRQLPEEGLKFMVYLQKENIIDESGMPKERFSAEFPKEGPSILRIQQVVRGDSAAYFCASSPPETYTEAFFGQGTRLTVV.

The chain uses TRBV5-6 and TRBJ2-4, with a tentative D call TRBD1 (5 bases). Per germline, CDR1 SGHDT and CDR2 YYEEEE. The CDR3 runs 17 residues. Trimming left V 0 bases short and J 3 bases short, with 16 bases between. DNA for the CDR3: TGTGCCAGCAGCTTGGGGGGCAAGTTGAGCCTCAAAAACATTCAGTACTTC. As protein: CASSLGGKLSLKNIQYF.

The chain is built from TRBV27 and TRBJ2-2, with 8 bases that match TRBD1. The CDR3 is 15 amino acids. The J segment lost 4 bases and the V segment lost 3 bases, leaving 4 bases of the junction unmatched. Germline CDR1 reads MNHEY; CDR2 reads SMNVEV (reference sequence). The CDR3 loop is CASSFTGGSTGELFF. The CDR3 nucleotides are TGTGCCAGCAGTTTTACAGGGGGGAGCACCGGGGAGCTGTTTTTT.

The table lists this clone with a few counts. V gene TRBV3-1 (or the pseudogene TRBV3-2) combines with J gene TRBJ1-1, with no clear D. This CDR3 comprises 13 residues. CDR1 and CDR2 from the germline V gene are LGHDT and YNNKEL (reference sequence). Deletions cut 2 bases from V and 3 bases from J, with 7 bases between. CDR3: CASSQQEYTEAFF. The CDR3 bases are TGTGCCAGCAGCCAACAGGAATACACTGAAGCTTTCTTT.

This clone was recorded only once. The rearrangement uses TRBV9 and TRBJ1-1; possible D gene TRBD1, 6 bases. Per the germline V gene, CDR1 is SGDLS and CDR2 is YYNGEE. The CDR3 sequence is 13 residues long. Trimming stripped 2 bases from V and 3 bases from J, with 8 bases between. CDR3 DNA sequence: TGTGCCAGCAGCGTCTGGGGGCACACTGAAGCTTTCTTT. Residues: CASSVWGHTEAFF.